The 27 T cell receptor beta chains below were found in one sample sequenced in a study of OX40 agonist ivuxolimab in advanced cancers. Sequencing was performed with immunoSEQ multiplex PCR; in TCRdb, only in-frame clones are kept and a portion is missing. The sample gives 110,000 or so clones, 75% to 95% of which show up once; around 0.7% is in the top ten. The material was CD4+ or CD8+ T cells sorted from blood, obtained in a trial of the OX40 agonist ivuxolimab. The receptors come from an adult with an advanced solid tumor such as melanoma, head and neck, liver or kidney cancer.

Here the CDR3 reads CASSYGQGTEKLFF. In nucleotides, the CDR3 is TGTGCCAGCAGCTACGGACAGGGGACGGAAAAACTGTTTTTT. V gene TRBV7-9 combines with J gene TRBJ1-4, with 9 bases fitting TRBD1. The V gene end was trimmed by 4 bases and the J gene end by 8 bases; junction bases not matched to a gene: 5. Germline lookup yields CDR1 SEHNR and CDR2 FQNEAQ (reference sequence). CDR3 length equals 14 residues.

The V call is TRBV6-1, the J call TRBJ1-5; no firm D call. CDR3 length: 13 residues. V was cut by 6 bases and J by 3 bases, with 9 bases left in between. Germline V gives CDR1 MNHNS, CDR2 SASEGT. CDR3 bases: TGTGCCAGCAGGGAGGGAGACAATCAGCCCCAGCATTTT. It translates to CASREGDNQPQHF.

This clone was seen only once. This chain joins TRBV7-9 and TRBJ2-3; D is possibly TRBD1 or TRBD2 (5 bases each). This CDR3 has 18 residues. With 4 bases removed from V and 0 bases from J, the gap between germline ends came to 20 bases. Germline-derived CDR1 and CDR2 are SEHNR and FQNEAQ (reference sequence). The CDR3 bases are TGTGCCAGCAGCTCACAGGTTGTGAGCGGCTCTAGCACAGATACGCAGTATTTT. Amino acid sequence: CASSSQVVSGSSTDTQYF.

This chain connects TRBV19 to TRBJ1-2, with D unclear. Germline CDR1 LNHDA, CDR2 SQIVND (reference sequence). V dropped 6 bases and J dropped 6 bases, with 20 bases sitting between them. This CDR3 has 15 residues. CDR3 in amino acids: CASRNWEREGHGYTF. The DNA for the CDR3 is TGTGCCAGTAGAAACTGGGAGAGGGAGGGCCATGGCTACACCTTC.

The chain carries TRBV30 and TRBJ2-3; 10 positions agree with TRBD1. V gave up 2 bases and J gave up 0 bases; unmatched junction bases: 8. Germline-derived CDR1 and CDR2 are GTSNPN and SVGIG (reference sequence). The CDR3 loop spans 17 amino acids. The CDR3 DNA follows: TGTGCCTGGAGTCGGGAGACAGGGGGCGGGAGCACAGATACGCAGTATTTT. Translated, it gives CAWSRETGGGSTDTQYF.

This chain joins TRBV30 and TRBJ1-2; no definite D call. Trimming took 0 bases from V and 8 from J, leaving 13 bases between them. CDR1 is GTSNPN, CDR2 SVGIG, per germline (reference sequence). The CDR3 extends over 13 amino acids. The CDR3 sequence: CAWSVGQTYGYTF. The CDR3 DNA sequence: TGTGCCTGGAGTGTAGGCCAGACCTACGGCTACACCTTC.

This sequence joins TRBV9 and TRBJ2-5; 12 positions agree with TRBD2. V shed 0 bases, J shed 4 bases, and the junction held 1 base outside the gene matches. Germline-derived CDR1 and CDR2 are SGDLS and YYNGEE. The CDR3 contains 15 residues. CDR3 protein: CASSVGTSGTETQYF. CDR3 coding DNA: TGTGCCAGCAGCGTAGGGACTAGCGGGACAGAGACCCAGTACTTC.

The rearrangement links TRBV18 to TRBJ1-4; 7 bases align to TRBD1. The CDR3 has 16 amino acids. The germline V gene has CDR1 KGHSH and CDR2 LQKENI. The junction had 11 bases not matched to a gene; V was cut back by 5 bases and J by 5 bases. CDR3 DNA: TGTGCCAGCTCAACAAACAGGGGCGGACGAAATGAAAAACTGTTTTTT. The encoded protein is CASSTNRGGRNEKLFF.

V and J are TRBV18 and TRBJ2-7, with D maybe TRBD1 (5 bases). V gave up 4 bases and J gave up 5 bases, with 9 bases separating them. The germline V gene has CDR1 KGHSH and CDR2 LQKENI. The CDR3 is 12 residues long. CDR3 sequence: CASSRLGHEQYF. In DNA form, the CDR3 reads TGTGCCAGCTCACGCCTGGGGCACGAGCAGTACTTC.

This chain links TRBV11-3 with TRBJ2-7; D may be TRBD1 (6 bases). Germline values: CDR1 SGHNT, CDR2 YENEEA. The CDR3 is made up of 13 amino acids. V shed 5 bases and J shed 3 bases, with 11 bases lying between them. The CDR3 is CASSINRDYEQYF. In DNA, the CDR3 is TGTGCCAGCAGCATAAACAGGGACTACGAGCAGTACTTC.

The chain employs TRBV7-6 and TRBJ2-7, with D perhaps matching TRBD2 (6 bases). CDR3 length equals 16 residues. Per germline, CDR1 SGHVS and CDR2 FNYEAQ. V lost 0 bases and J 3 bases, leaving 15 bases between the germline ends. In DNA form, the CDR3 reads TGTGCCAGCAGCTTAGCGGCGTCGGGGGTTAACTACGAGCAGTACTTC. Translation gives CASSLAASGVNYEQYF.

The chain joins TRBV4-1 to TRBJ2-5, with D possibly being TRBD1 (5 bases). V shed 1 base and J shed 4 bases, with 10 bases lying between them. The CDR3 covers 14 residues. Germline CDR1 reads MGHRA; CDR2 reads YSYEKL. CDR3 protein: CASSQGQNRETQYF. CDR3 DNA sequence: TGCGCCAGCAGCCAAGGACAGAACCGAGAGACCCAGTACTTC.

The chain has TRBV6-6 and TRBJ1-2; 9 bases align to TRBD1. CDR1 is MNHNY and CDR2 is SVGAGI in the germline V gene (reference sequence). V shed 5 bases, J shed 7 bases, and the junction held 5 bases outside the gene matches. The CDR3 has 13 residues. This CDR3 reads CASSRQGGLGYTF. In nucleotides, the CDR3 is TGTGCCAGCAGTCGACAGGGGGGCCTTGGCTACACCTTC.

This chain joins TRBV7-2 and TRBJ2-7; 8 positions agree with TRBD2. The CDR3 has 14 amino acids. V trimming: 1 base; J trimming: 4 bases; junction bases outside the gene matches: 3. From germline, CDR1 is SGHTA and CDR2 FQGNSA. CDR3: CASSLGSGSYEQYF. The CDR3 coding sequence is TGTGCCAGCAGCTTAGGCAGCGGGAGTTACGAGCAGTACTTC.

The chain is built from TRBV12-5 and TRBJ1-5; 9 bases agree with TRBD1. The CDR3 runs 15 residues. Germline V lookup: CDR1 LGHNT, CDR2 FRNRAP. With 1 base clipped from V and 4 bases from J, the junction kept 2 bases outside the gene matches. The CDR3 protein is CASGLGTGDNQPQHF. The CDR3 DNA reads as TGTGCTAGTGGTTTGGGGACAGGGGATAATCAGCCCCAGCATTTT.

The rearrangement uses TRBV5-1 and TRBJ1-6; TRBD1 agrees at 8 bases. The CDR3 consists of 16 residues. The germline V gene encodes CDR1 SGHRS and CDR2 YFSETQ. Unmatched junction bases numbered 11, after V lost 4 bases and J lost 8 bases. In DNA, the CDR3 is TGCGCCAGCAGCCAAGGACAGGGAGGCATAGATTCACCCCTCCACTTT. It translates to CASSQGQGGIDSPLHF. The entire variable domain, with the rest obtained from reference TRBV5-1 and TRBJ1-6, is as follows: KAGVTQTPRYLIKTRGQQVTLSCSPISGHRSVSWYQQTPGQGLQFLFEYFSETQRNKGNFPGRFSGRQFSNSRSEMNVSTLELGDSALYLCASSQGQGGIDSPLHFGNGTRLTVT.

The CDR3 here is CASSLPRGQAGNTIYF. The CDR3 DNA reads TGTGCCAGCAGCTTGCCCCGTGGACAGGCTGGAAACACCATATATTTT. This chain links TRBV11-2 with TRBJ1-3; TRBD1 aligns across 7 bases. With 3 bases clipped from V and 2 bases from J, the junction kept 7 bases outside the gene matches. This CDR3 is built from 16 residues. Germline loops: CDR1 SGHAT, CDR2 FQNNGV.

The rearrangement joins TRBV30 to TRBJ1-2; a possible D gene is TRBD1 (5 bases). CDR3 size: 13 residues. The germline V and J ends were trimmed by 0 bases and 4 bases, with 9 bases remaining between them. Germline CDR1 reads GTSNPN; CDR2 reads SVGIG (reference sequence). The CDR3 loop is CAWSVGGTYGYTF. For the CDR3, the DNA is TGTGCCTGGAGTGTCGGAGGGACCTATGGCTACACCTTC. Variable domain in full (rest from reference TRBV30 and TRBJ1-2): SQTIHQWPATLVQPVGSPLSLECTVEGTSNPNLYWYRQAAGRGLQLLFYSVGIGQISSEVPQNLSASRPQDRQFILSSKKLLLSDSGFYLCAWSVGGTYGYTFGSGTRLTVV.

The table lists this clone with a count of one. This chain uses TRBV29-1 with TRBJ1-1, with D uncertain. CDR1 and CDR2 from the germline V gene are SQVTM and ANQGSEA. The CDR3 is 11 amino acids. Trimming stripped 4 bases from V and 1 base from J, with 4 bases between. The CDR3 loop is CSVGENTEAFF. The CDR3 nucleotides are TGCAGCGTTGGGGAGAACACTGAAGCTTTCTTT.

The rearrangement links TRBV11-3 to TRBJ2-7; D gene uncertain. V was trimmed by 0 bases and J by 2 bases, leaving 8 bases between them. The germline CDR1 and CDR2 sequences are SGHNT and YENEEA. This CDR3 has 14 amino acids. Here the CDR3 DNA reads TGTGCCAGCAGCTTAGAGGGCTGGGCCTACGAGCAGTACTTC. Translated: CASSLEGWAYEQYF. The full variable domain, completed using reference TRBV11-3 and TRBJ2-7, is EAGVVQSPRYKIIEKKQPVAFWCNPISGHNTLYWYLQNLGQGPELLIRYENEEAVDDSQLPKDRFSAERLKGVDSTLKIQPAELGDSAVYLCASSLEGWAYEQYFGPGTRLTVT.

V and J are TRBV5-4 and TRBJ1-2, with D hard to call. V was shortened by 0 bases and J by 6 bases, with 12 bases between the two germline ends. The germline gives CDR1 SGHNT, CDR2 YYREEE (reference sequence). This CDR3 has 14 amino acids. This CDR3 reads CASSLVQTLDGYTF. CDR3 in DNA: TGTGCCAGCAGCTTGGTCCAGACCCTGGATGGCTACACCTTC.

The chain couples TRBV19 to TRBJ2-2, with 11 bases lining up with TRBD2. CDR3 length: 19 residues. Germline V lookup: CDR1 LNHDA, CDR2 SQIVND (reference sequence). J was trimmed by 4 bases and V by 5 bases; bases with no gene match: 15. CDR3 nucleotide sequence: TGTGCCAGTAGTCTAAATCGGGGGCTAGCGGGAGGTGGCACCGGGGAGCTGTTTTTT. It is translated as CASSLNRGLAGGGTGELFF.

This clone was observed a handful of times. This chain uses TRBV6-5 with TRBJ2-1; no clear D gene. V gave up 7 bases and J gave up 5 bases, with 9 bases separating them. Germline V gives CDR1 MNHEY, CDR2 SVGAGI. CDR3 length equals 12 residues. The CDR3 sequence: CASKQRDNEQFF. The DNA of the CDR3 is TGTGCCAGCAAGCAGAGAGACAATGAGCAGTTCTTC.

The CDR3 DNA is TGCAGCGTTGAATATCGGACGGGCTACACCTTC. Translated, it gives CSVEYRTGYTF. The gene calls are TRBV29-1 and TRBJ1-2; D not resolved. This CDR3 region has 11 residues. The V gene's germline CDR1 is SQVTM and CDR2 ANQGSEA. Trimming took off 2 bases at V and 8 bases at J, with 9 bases between the two ends.

The table lists this clone with a count of one. The rearrangement uses TRBV7-9 and TRBJ1-2; 7 bases line up with TRBD1. Trimming removed 4 bases from V and 7 bases from J; junction bases left unmatched: 6. The CDR3 has 13 residues. Germline CDR1 is SEHNR and CDR2 is FQNEAQ (reference sequence). CDR3 nucleotide sequence: TGTGCCAGCAGCTACTCCAGGGGGTTTGGCTACACCTTC. This gives the protein CASSYSRGFGYTF.

The V gene is TRBV6-5, the J gene TRBJ2-2, with 10 positions matching TRBD2. The V gene end was trimmed by 6 bases and the J gene end by 5 bases; junction bases not matched to a gene: 3. This CDR3 contains 14 residues. Germline V gene lookup returns CDR1 MNHEY and CDR2 SVGAGI. The CDR3, as DNA: TGTGCCAGCAGATTACTAGCGGGGACCGGGGAGCTGTTTTTT. The encoded protein is CASRLLAGTGELFF.

This chain links TRBV27 with TRBJ1-2; the match to TRBD1 covers 9 bases. This CDR3 has 16 amino acids. Looked up from germline, CDR1 is MNHEY and CDR2 is SMNVEV (reference sequence). V was pared by 1 base and J by 7 bases, with 10 bases of the junction left unmatched. CDR3 DNA sequence: TGTGCCAGCAGTTTATACAGGGGGCGCCTGACGGGTGGCTACACCTTC. This translates into CASSLYRGRLTGGYTF.